This T cell receptor (beta chain) is from a study of shared clonotypes between healthy human individuals. Overall study: Donor ages ranged 18 to 49 years: two women, a few men. Three CD4 naive, three CD4 memory, two CD8 naive and one CD8 memory plate were used per donor.

This CDR3 has 15 residues. Per germline, CDR1 SGHRS and CDR2 YFSETQ. Trimming left V 5 bases short and J 0 bases short, with 12 bases between. A note on this clone: As yet, its antigen is unknown.

Findings and caveats of the study: Naive subsets, compared against memory subsets, generally had larger estimated richness values.

The authors distributed each subset's genomic DNA evenly over several immunoSEQ plates. Repertoires were generated with immunoSEQ multiplex PCR, while TCRdb's copy carries only in-frame clones and drops some. In the table there are more than 2 million clones, 85% to 95% of which are singletons. This rearrangement joins TRBV5-1 to TRBJ2-1; D is possibly TRBD1 (7 bases). Material for sequencing was naive CD4+ T cells sorted from blood. Sample subset: CD45RA+ positively selected. The receptor comes from a man younger than 35 in good health. Here the CDR3 reads CASRRDRSSYNEQFF. The CDR3 DNA reads TGCGCCAGCAGGCGGGACAGAAGCTCCTACAATGAGCAGTTCTTC.